Listed below are T cell receptor beta chains from one sample, sequenced in a study of blood T cell repertoires in COVID-19. Generated by immunoSEQ multiplex PCR, the TCRdb table keeps only in-frame clones and is missing some. There are roughly 290,000 clones in the sample; under 90% occur only once, and less than 2% lies in the top ten. Sequenced: PBMCs or T cells enriched from blood (not recorded which). The receptor set was obtained from a woman aged 40 to 49 who had recovered from COVID-19. Each CDR3 is given with its conserved first and last residue. A D gene is named only where the DNA matches it firmly. Size values are once, few and many counts, or a class for expanded clones, and some rows have none.

D gene: NA; clone size: NA; V gene: TRBV4-3; J gene: TRBJ2-3; CDR3 protein: CASSQHPQQGTDTQYF; CDR3 DNA: TGCGCCAGCAGCCAACATCCCCAGCAGGGCACAGATACGCAGTATTTT
D gene: NA; clone size: NA; V gene: TRBV19; J gene: TRBJ1-1; CDR3 protein: CASSIGQGSTEAFF; CDR3 DNA: TGTGCCAGTAGTATTGGGCAGGGGAGCACTGAAGCTTTCTTT
D gene: TRBD1; clone size: many; V gene: TRBV7-3; J gene: TRBJ2-6; CDR3 protein: CASSPTGASGANVLTF; CDR3 DNA: TGTGCCAGCAGCCCGACAGGGGCTAGTGGGGCCAACGTCCTGACTTTC
D gene: TRBD1; clone size: NA; V gene: TRBV7-9; J gene: TRBJ2-7; CDR3 protein: CASSLTGVAYEQYF; CDR3 DNA: TGTGCCAGCAGCTTAACAGGGGTGGCCTACGAGCAGTACTTC
D gene: TRBD2; clone size: NA; V gene: TRBV7-2; J gene: TRBJ2-2; CDR3 protein: CASSPYKAGLNTGELFF; CDR3 DNA: TGTGCCAGCAGCCCCTACAAAGCGGGGCTGAACACCGGGGAGCTGTTTTTT
D gene: TRBD1; clone size: NA; V gene: TRBV19; J gene: TRBJ1-2; CDR3 protein: CASSIDRTGPLGYTF; CDR3 DNA: TGTGCCAGTAGTATAGACAGGACAGGACCTCTTGGCTACACCTTC
D gene: NA; clone size: few; V gene: TRBV28; J gene: TRBJ2-3; CDR3 protein: CASSSTLRGTYTDTQYF; CDR3 DNA: TGTGCCAGCAGTTCTACCCTAAGGGGGACATACACAGATACGCAGTATTTT
D gene: TRBD1; clone size: NA; V gene: TRBV25-1; J gene: TRBJ1-2; CDR3 protein: CASSSNRDRGWENYGYTF; CDR3 DNA: TGTGCCAGCAGTAGCAACCGGGACAGGGGGTGGGAAAACTATGGCTACACCTTC
D gene: TRBD1; clone size: NA; V gene: TRBV4-2; J gene: TRBJ1-5; CDR3 protein: CASSQETGQPNQPQHF; CDR3 DNA: TGTGCCAGCAGCCAGGAGACGGGACAGCCCAATCAGCCCCAGCATTTT
D gene: TRBD1; clone size: NA; V gene: TRBV18; J gene: TRBJ2-2; CDR3 protein: CASSLSGTGAGELFF; CDR3 DNA: TGTGCCAGCTCACTCTCCGGGACAGGGGCCGGGGAGCTGTTTTTT
D gene: NA; clone size: NA; V gene: TRBV29-1; J gene: TRBJ1-1; CDR3 protein: CSVGKEANTEAFF; CDR3 DNA: TGCAGCGTTGGGAAAGAGGCGAACACTGAAGCTTTCTTT
D gene: NA; clone size: NA; V gene: TRBV5-1; J gene: TRBJ2-1; CDR3 protein: CASSLATWGVYNEQFF; CDR3 DNA: TGCGCCAGCAGCTTGGCCACCTGGGGGGTATACAATGAGCAGTTCTTC
D gene: NA; clone size: NA; V gene: TRBV5-6; J gene: TRBJ2-2; CDR3 protein: CASSSDTNTGELFF; CDR3 DNA: TGTGCCAGCAGCTCGGACACAAACACCGGGGAGCTGTTTTTT
D gene: NA; clone size: NA; V gene: TRBV19; J gene: TRBJ1-4; CDR3 protein: CASSMQLWPNEKLFF; CDR3 DNA: TGTGCCAGTAGTATGCAGTTATGGCCTAATGAAAAACTGTTTTTT
D gene: NA; clone size: NA; V gene: TRBV7-6; J gene: TRBJ2-3; CDR3 protein: CASSLVRDTQYF; CDR3 DNA: TGTGCCAGCAGCTTAGTCCGGGATACGCAGTATTTT
D gene: NA; clone size: NA; V gene: TRBV7-8; J gene: TRBJ2-7; CDR3 protein: CASSRDLLTGEQYF; CDR3 DNA: TGTGCCAGCAGCCGAGACCTCCTTACGGGGGAGCAGTACTTC
D gene: NA; clone size: NA; V gene: TRBV9; J gene: TRBJ1-2; CDR3 protein: CASSVGVEYYGYTF; CDR3 DNA: TGTGCCAGCAGCGTAGGAGTAGAGTACTATGGCTACACCTTC
D gene: TRBD2; clone size: once; V gene: TRBV19; J gene: TRBJ2-3; CDR3 protein: CASSTTSGSRRDTQYF; CDR3 DNA: TGTGCCAGTAGTACGACTAGCGGGAGCAGGAGGGATACGCAGTATTTT
D gene: NA; clone size: NA; V gene: TRBV12-3/TRBV12-4; J gene: TRBJ2-3; CDR3 protein: CASSPAEYTQYF; CDR3 DNA: TGTGCCAGCAGTCCAGCGGAGTATACGCAGTATTTT
D gene: NA; clone size: NA; V gene: TRBV12-5; J gene: TRBJ1-2; CDR3 protein: CASGKTASNYGYTF; CDR3 DNA: TGTGCTAGTGGAAAGACAGCCTCTAACTATGGCTACACCTTC
D gene: NA; clone size: many; V gene: TRBV2; J gene: TRBJ2-1; CDR3 protein: CASRTYNEQFF; CDR3 DNA: TGTGCCAGCAGGACTTACAATGAGCAGTTCTTC
D gene: TRBD2; clone size: NA; V gene: TRBV4-1; J gene: TRBJ2-3; CDR3 protein: CASSQENVAGGSTDTQYF; CDR3 DNA: TGCGCCAGCAGCCAAGAGAATGTTGCGGGGGGAAGTACAGATACGCAGTATTTT
D gene: NA; clone size: NA; V gene: TRBV4-2; J gene: TRBJ1-2; CDR3 protein: CASSQVHSAHYGYTF; CDR3 DNA: TGTGCCAGCAGCCAAGTCCACTCTGCTCACTATGGCTACACCTTC
D gene: NA; clone size: NA; V gene: TRBV9; J gene: TRBJ2-5; CDR3 protein: CASSVGAQETQYF; CDR3 DNA: TGTGCCAGCAGCGTAGGGGCCCAAGAGACCCAGTACTTC
D gene: NA; clone size: NA; V gene: TRBV6-1; J gene: TRBJ1-6; CDR3 protein: CASSEALTAYNSPLHF; CDR3 DNA: TGTGCCAGCAGTGAAGCTCTAACAGCTTATAATTCACCCCTCCACTTT
D gene: NA; clone size: NA; V gene: TRBV12-3/TRBV12-4; J gene: TRBJ2-3; CDR3 protein: CASSLTGTDTQYF; CDR3 DNA: TGTGCCAGCAGTTTAACAGGGACAGATACGCAGTATTTT
D gene: TRBD1; clone size: NA; V gene: TRBV29-1; J gene: TRBJ2-3; CDR3 protein: CSAGTGVGTDTQYF; CDR3 DNA: TGCAGCGCCGGGACAGGGGTAGGAACAGATACGCAGTATTTT
D gene: NA; clone size: NA; V gene: TRBV24-1; J gene: TRBJ2-5; CDR3 protein: CATSTGRGETQYF; CDR3 DNA: TGTGCCACCTCCACAGGGAGGGGAGAGACCCAGTACTTC
D gene: TRBD2; clone size: NA; V gene: TRBV6-5; J gene: TRBJ2-3; CDR3 protein: CASSYTSGGTPDTQYF; CDR3 DNA: TGTGCCAGCAGTTACACTAGCGGGGGTACCCCAGATACGCAGTATTTT
D gene: NA; clone size: NA; V gene: TRBV5-5; J gene: TRBJ2-7; CDR3 protein: CASSLIQGEQYF; CDR3 DNA: TGTGCCAGCAGCTTGATCCAGGGGGAGCAGTACTTC
D gene: NA; clone size: few; V gene: TRBV7-9; J gene: TRBJ1-4; CDR3 protein: CASSLGPWNEKLFF; CDR3 DNA: TGTGCCAGCAGCTTAGGGCCTTGGAATGAAAAACTGTTTTTT
D gene: NA; clone size: NA; V gene: TRBV7-9; J gene: TRBJ1-6; CDR3 protein: CASSLGYGTRSAALHF; CDR3 DNA: TGTGCCAGCAGCTTAGGCTACGGGACACGGAGTGCGGCCCTCCACTTT
D gene: NA; clone size: NA; V gene: TRBV5-1; J gene: TRBJ2-4; CDR3 protein: CASSFRPPEGAKNIQYF; CDR3 DNA: TGCGCCAGCAGCTTTCGACCCCCGGAGGGGGCCAAAAACATTCAGTACTTC
D gene: TRBD2; clone size: NA; V gene: TRBV13; J gene: TRBJ2-2; CDR3 protein: CASSAGGVNTGELFF; CDR3 DNA: TGTGCCAGCAGCGCCGGGGGGGTTAACACCGGGGAGCTGTTTTTT